Listed below are T cell receptor beta chains from one sample, sequenced in a study of blood T cell repertoires in COVID-19. The repertoire was sequenced with immunoSEQ multiplex PCR; TCRdb's copy has only in-frame clones and lacks some. This sample has under 350,000 clones; around four fifths occur once, and the top ten carry about 4.9%. The sample comprised peripheral blood. These receptors were collected from a man aged 60-69 years who had recovered from COVID-19. The CDR3 runs from the conserved cysteine through the conserved F or W. Each record gives: V gene, J gene, D gene, CDR3 protein. D genes are given only for firm matches.

TRBV10-3	TRBJ1-3	NA	CAISVGQLRSGNTIYF
TRBV4-1	TRBJ2-7	TRBD2	CASSQGPSGSYEQYF
TRBV18	TRBJ1-3	NA	CASSRSGGPGNTIYF
TRBV19	TRBJ1-1	NA	CASMERGRRAEAFF
TRBV7-8	TRBJ1-2	NA	CASSLGDSQFYGYTF
TRBV5-1	TRBJ1-2	TRBD1	CASSPRQGDGYGYTF
TRBV5-1	TRBJ2-5	TRBD2	CASSLSLAGDGTQYF
TRBV19	TRBJ2-5	NA	CASSISGYETQYF
TRBV28	TRBJ2-3	TRBD2	CASQEAGGGTDTQYF
TRBV2	TRBJ2-7	TRBD1	CASKGQGSYEQYF
TRBV24-1	TRBJ1-1	TRBD1	CATSDGGDRGNEAFF
TRBV6-6	TRBJ2-5	TRBD2	CASSYRLAGETQYF
TRBV7-6	TRBJ2-3	TRBD1	CASSPGVPGQGGTQYF
TRBV9	TRBJ2-7	NA	CASSVVDRRGEQYF
TRBV7-9	TRBJ1-3	NA	CASSLVQGAGNTIYF
TRBV30	TRBJ1-6	TRBD1	CAWSVLAGTGNNSPLHF
TRBV19	TRBJ1-4	TRBD1	CASSTVTGGFEKLFF
TRBV4-1	TRBJ2-6	NA	CASSREAGSGANVLTF
TRBV5-8	TRBJ1-5	NA	CASSLGHSSNQPQHF
TRBV5-6	TRBJ2-5	NA	CASSLTRQAIQETQYF
TRBV5-1	TRBJ2-7	NA	CASSFGLAGYEQYF
TRBV7-8	TRBJ1-5	NA	CASSFSGRGGGQPQHF
TRBV30	TRBJ1-2	NA	CAWSPNYLLPGYTF
TRBV11-2	TRBJ1-6	NA	CASSFGQINSPLHF
TRBV27	TRBJ1-5	TRBD1	CASSKTLDRAGNQPQHF
TRBV24-1	TRBJ2-3	NA	CATSDFGYTQYF
TRBV9	TRBJ2-1	TRBD2	CASSVGTSGRGEQFF
TRBV12-3/TRBV12-4	TRBJ2-3	TRBD2	CASSLKVAGTQYF
TRBV5-8	TRBJ2-2	NA	CASSSWGRTTGELFF
TRBV28	TRBJ2-5	NA	CASSRPARGETQYF
TRBV7-6	TRBJ1-1	TRBD1	CASSLGGQGNTEAFF
TRBV14	TRBJ2-5	NA	CASSQGRQFLGETQYF
TRBV7-9	TRBJ2-1	TRBD2	CASSSRTSGKNIEQFF
TRBV29-1	TRBJ2-1	TRBD2	CSVDESGGSYNEQFF
TRBV19	TRBJ2-1	NA	CASSIPHSRDEQFF
TRBV2	TRBJ2-2	NA	CASSSGRTGELFF
TRBV5-1	TRBJ2-2	TRBD2	CASSSLGRGENTGELFF
TRBV30	TRBJ1-2	NA	CAWSPPGGNYGYTF
TRBV6-5	TRBJ2-7	NA	CASRGPLSYEQYF
TRBV9	TRBJ1-5	NA	CASSVTDNQPQHF
TRBV7-9	TRBJ1-4	TRBD1	CASSVGGTGDEKLFF
TRBV27	TRBJ2-7	NA	CASRESGLGEQYF
TRBV6-1	TRBJ2-1	TRBD2	CASSEGLAGWYNEQFF
TRBV7-8	TRBJ2-2	TRBD2	CASSLEGLAGAGELFF
TRBV11-2	TRBJ2-1	NA	CASSLGPVLNEQFF
TRBV7-7	TRBJ2-1	TRBD2	CASSPSGRAADEQFF